This TCR beta chain was captured by sequencing in a study of blood T cell repertoires in COVID-19. Overall study context: T cells, B-cell-depleted T cells, or PBMCs supplied cDNA or gDNA.

Germline CDR1 is GTSNPN and CDR2 is SVGIG (reference sequence). The V end lost 4 bases, the J end lost 3 bases, and 12 bases lay between the germline ends. The CDR3 runs 13 residues. The data were produced by immunoSEQ multiplex PCR, yet TCRdb's version contains in-frame clones alone and is incomplete. This table has around 700,000 clones, 75% to 90% appearing once. The chain joins TRBV30 to TRBJ1-1, with a tentative D call TRBD1 (6 bases). The TCR sequence derives from a woman aged 18-30 years with acute or convalescent COVID-19. The sequenced sample consisted of peripheral blood. DNA of the CDR3: TGTGCCTGGATGAGGGACACGGACACTGAAGCTTTCTTT. Translated, it gives CAWMRDTDTEAFF.